The 21 T cell receptor beta chains below come from one sample, sequenced in a study of shared clonotypes between healthy human individuals. Clones were sequenced by immunoSEQ multiplex PCR, and TCRdb holds only the in-frame ones, with some missing. The sample gives 1,500,000 or so clones, roughly 96% of which show up once; about 1% is in the top ten. The sequenced sample was naive CD4+ T cells sorted from blood. Specified subset: CD45RA+ positively selected. The receptors stem from a man aged 25-45 years in good health.

V gene TRBV6-5 combines with J gene TRBJ2-7; D might be TRBD2 (6 bases). Trimming shortened V by 7 bases and J by 9 bases, and 25 bases separated the two germline ends. Looked up from germline, CDR1 is MNHEY and CDR2 is SVGAGI. This CDR3 region has 15 residues. CDR3 sequence: CASNPFRDSTRRQYF. In DNA form, the CDR3 reads TGTGCCAGCAACCCATTCCGGGACTCGACCCGCCGGCAGTACTTC.

V usage is TRBV18 and J usage is TRBJ1-3; 9 bases align to TRBD1. In germline, CDR1 is KGHSH, CDR2 LQKENI. This CDR3 is 17 amino acids long. The V and J ends lost 6 bases and 1 base, in that order; junction bases with no gene match: 10. This CDR3 reads CASSGRDRVQSGNTIYF. CDR3 nucleotide sequence: TGTGCCAGCTCGGGCAGGGACAGGGTGCAATCTGGAAACACCATATATTTT.

The V gene is TRBV7-9, the J gene TRBJ2-3; 7 bases are a match to TRBD2. CDR3 length equals 15 residues. Germline V gene lookup returns CDR1 SEHNR and CDR2 FQNEAQ (reference sequence). V lost 1 base and J lost 7; bases outside the gene matches: 8. CDR3 nucleotides: TGTGCCAGCAGCTTAGAAGCGGGACCGAAAAATACGCAGTATTTT. Amino acid sequence: CASSLEAGPKNTQYF.

This clone was seen a single time. The rearrangement joins TRBV5-6 to TRBJ1-4; 7 nucleotides match TRBD1. The germline CDR1 and CDR2 sequences are SGHDT and YYEEEE. J was trimmed by 3 bases and V by 1 base; bases with no gene match: 6. This CDR3 is 16 amino acids long. The CDR3 sequence is CASSLRGGVSNEKLFF. The CDR3, as DNA: TGTGCCAGCAGCTTGAGAGGGGGCGTTTCTAATGAAAAACTGTTTTTT.

This chain links TRBV6-1 with TRBJ2-1, with TRBD1 matching over 7 bases. The CDR3 has 14 amino acids. Germline loops: CDR1 MNHNS, CDR2 SASEGT. J lost 7 bases, V lost 3 bases, and 6 bases had no gene match. The CDR3 is CASSEDRFFNEQFF. The CDR3 DNA is TGTGCCAGCAGTGAGGACAGGTTTTTTAATGAGCAGTTCTTC.

This clone was counted a single time. The chain recombines TRBV28 with TRBJ2-1, with D perhaps given as TRBD1 or TRBD2 (5 bases each). Germline V lookup: CDR1 MDHEN, CDR2 SYDVKM. The germline V and J ends were trimmed by 6 bases and 9 bases, with 18 bases remaining between them. The CDR3 extends over 14 amino acids. CDR3 in amino acids: CASSPGPSWGEQFF. In DNA form, the CDR3 reads TGTGCCAGCAGCCCGGGGCCCTCCTGGGGTGAGCAGTTCTTC.

This clone was seen once. Other DNA sequences in this specimen translate into the identical CDR3. The V gene is TRBV5-1, the J gene TRBJ2-5; 13 nucleotides line up with TRBD2. The CDR3 has 15 residues. The germline V gene has CDR1 SGHRS and CDR2 YFSETQ. The J segment lost 2 bases and the V segment lost 4 bases, leaving 2 bases of the junction unmatched. CDR3 DNA: TGCGCCAGCAGCCTACTAGCGGGGGGGCAAGAGACCCAGTACTTC. Its protein product is CASSLLAGGQETQYF.

This chain connects TRBV9 to TRBJ2-5; 7 bases line up with TRBD1. This CDR3 has 14 amino acids. Germline V CDR1 and CDR2: SGDLS, YYNGEE. V shed 3 bases and J 4 bases; nucleotides not matched to a gene: 6. Written as DNA, the CDR3 is TGTGCCAGCAGCGGTTTCGACAGGGTAGAGACCCAGTACTTC. Amino acid sequence: CASSGFDRVETQYF.

CDR3 nucleotides: TGTGCCACCAGCAGCGGCGGCTCCGCCTTTGAGACCCAGTACTTC. The encoded protein is CATSSGGSAFETQYF. The V call is TRBV15, the J call TRBJ2-5; D not certain. V lost 3 bases to trimming and J lost 5 bases, with 16 bases between them. Germline CDR1 LNHNV, CDR2 YYDKDF (reference sequence). The CDR3 covers 15 residues.

This sequence joins TRBV29-1 and TRBJ2-3; D is ambiguous. Per the germline V gene, CDR1 is SQVTM and CDR2 is ANQGSEA. The CDR3 has 12 amino acids. The V end was cut by 6 bases, the J end by 4 bases, with 11 bases between. In nucleotides, the CDR3 is TGCAGCGTAACTCGTGGCCCAGATACGCAGTATTTT. Its translation: CSVTRGPDTQYF.

V gene TRBV28 combines with J gene TRBJ2-7, with 7 bases aligning to TRBD2. Trimming took 7 bases from V and 0 from J; bases not matched to a gene: 6. Germline V lookup: CDR1 MDHEN, CDR2 SYDVKM. The CDR3 contains 14 residues. The chain's CDR3 is CASTSSGSSYEQYF. The CDR3 DNA reads TGTGCCAGCACCTCTAGCGGCAGCTCCTACGAGCAGTACTTC.

The chain carries TRBV11-2 and TRBJ2-1, with D tentatively TRBD1 or TRBD2 (5 bases each). CDR3 length equals 15 residues. Trimming took 2 bases from V and 6 from J, leaving 14 bases between them. Looked up from germline, CDR1 is SGHAT and CDR2 is FQNNGV. The CDR3 DNA reads TGTGCCAGCAGCTTACACGGGGCGTTGGTCAATGAGCAGTTCTTC. Protein product: CASSLHGALVNEQFF.

The V gene is TRBV7-9, the J gene TRBJ2-1, with 12 bases lining up with TRBD2. Germline V gene lookup returns CDR1 SEHNR and CDR2 FQNEAQ (reference sequence). This CDR3 has 15 residues. The CDR3: CVTKTTSGSAGEQFF. Written as DNA, the CDR3 is TGTGTCACAAAAACGACTAGCGGGAGTGCGGGTGAGCAGTTCTTC.

The chain combines TRBV28 with TRBJ2-5, with 7 bases that match TRBD2. The CDR3 is made up of 12 amino acids. Trimming took 3 bases from V and 14 from J; bases not matched to a gene: 9. CDR1 and CDR2 from the germline V gene are MDHEN and SYDVKM. The CDR3 sequence: CASSFRLAPAYF. CDR3 nucleotide sequence: TGTGCCAGCAGTTTTCGACTAGCTCCGGCTTACTTC.

The chain has TRBV11-3 and TRBJ2-1; TRBD2 agrees at 7 bases. This CDR3 region has 16 residues. CDR1 is SGHNT, CDR2 YENEEA, per germline. V lost 0 bases to trimming and J lost 4 bases; unmatched junction nucleotides: 6. The CDR3 protein is CASSLDLGGSYNEQFF. The CDR3 DNA sequence: TGTGCCAGCAGCTTAGATCTTGGCGGGAGTTACAATGAGCAGTTCTTC.

The chain uses TRBV7-6 and TRBJ2-7, with 9 nucleotides matching TRBD1. The CDR3 is 16 amino acids. The junction had 7 bases not matched to a gene; V was cut back by 0 bases and J by 4 bases. Germline loops: CDR1 SGHVS, CDR2 FNYEAQ. CDR3 DNA sequence: TGTGCCAGCAGCTTAGCCTCCGGGACAGGGAATTACGAGCAGTACTTC. Protein sequence: CASSLASGTGNYEQYF.

Points on this clone: The same CDR3 is also encoded by other DNA sequences in this sample. This chain links TRBV5-1 with TRBJ2-3; a possible D gene is TRBD1 (5 bases). Trimming took off 3 bases at V and 0 bases at J, with 8 bases between the two ends. Germline values: CDR1 SGHRS, CDR2 YFSETQ. This CDR3 contains 14 residues. The CDR3 here is CASSSRQSTDTQYF. The CDR3 DNA follows: TGCGCCAGCAGCTCAAGACAGAGCACAGATACGCAGTATTTT.

This clone showed up just once. The chain combines TRBV28 with TRBJ2-7; weak D call: TRBD1 (6 bases). Germline assignment: CDR1 MDHEN and CDR2 SYDVKM. The CDR3 is made up of 13 amino acids. V shed 6 bases and J shed 3 bases, with 12 bases lying between them. CDR3 amino acids: CASSPDRIYEQYF. Written as DNA, the CDR3 is TGTGCCAGCAGCCCAGACAGGATCTACGAGCAGTACTTC.

This chain links TRBV2 with TRBJ1-3; D is undetermined. From germline, CDR1 is SNHLY and CDR2 FYNNEI. V was clipped by 5 bases and J by 1 base, with 6 bases between them. This CDR3 is 13 amino acids long. This chain's CDR3 is CASSSVSGNTIYF. The DNA of the CDR3 is TGTGCCAGCAGTTCGGTATCTGGAAACACCATATATTTT.

The chain is built from TRBV7-9 and TRBJ2-2; D ambiguous. CDR3 length equals 13 residues. CDR1 and CDR2 (germline): SEHNR, FQNEAQ (reference sequence). The V end was cut by 0 bases, the J end by 6 bases, with 5 bases between. CDR3 nucleotides: TGTGCCAGCAGCTTAGCTCCTGCCGGGGAGCTGTTTTTT. Its protein is CASSLAPAGELFF.

The rearrangement uses TRBV5-6 and TRBJ2-7, with TRBD1 as a possible D gene (6 bases). Germline V lookup: CDR1 SGHDT, CDR2 YYEEEE. The V and J ends lost 0 bases and 1 base respectively, with 14 bases between them. The CDR3 runs 16 residues. This CDR3 reads CASSLADRTLSYEQYF. The CDR3 DNA reads TGTGCCAGCAGCTTGGCCGACAGGACTTTATCCTACGAGCAGTACTTC.